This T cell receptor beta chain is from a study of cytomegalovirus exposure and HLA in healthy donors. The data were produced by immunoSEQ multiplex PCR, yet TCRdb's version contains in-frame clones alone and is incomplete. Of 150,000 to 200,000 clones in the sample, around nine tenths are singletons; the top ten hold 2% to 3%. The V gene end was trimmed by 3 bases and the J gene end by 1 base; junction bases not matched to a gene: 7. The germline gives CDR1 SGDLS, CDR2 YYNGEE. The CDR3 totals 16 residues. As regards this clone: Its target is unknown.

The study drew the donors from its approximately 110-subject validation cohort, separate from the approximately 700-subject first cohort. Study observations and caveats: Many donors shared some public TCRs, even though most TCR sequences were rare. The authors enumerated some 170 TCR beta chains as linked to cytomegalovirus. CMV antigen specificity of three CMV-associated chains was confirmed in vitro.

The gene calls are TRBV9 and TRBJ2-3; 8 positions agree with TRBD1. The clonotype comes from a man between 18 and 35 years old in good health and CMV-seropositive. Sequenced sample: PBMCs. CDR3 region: CASSADQGAGTDTQYF. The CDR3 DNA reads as TGTGCCAGCAGCGCGGACCAGGGGGCCGGCACAGATACGCAGTATTTT.